Detailed here is one T cell receptor beta chain. Clones were sequenced by immunoSEQ multiplex PCR, and TCRdb holds only the in-frame ones, with some missing. The sample lists fewer than 35,000 clones, about 88% seen once, with around 2.9% in the top ten. This CDR3 has 15 residues. The V and J ends lost 6 bases and 0 bases respectively, with 12 bases between them. Germline lookup yields CDR1 SGDLS and CDR2 YYNGEE. The record originates from a study of T cells in localized non-small cell lung cancer. The V call is TRBV9, the J call TRBJ2-2, with D perhaps matching TRBD1 (6 bases). Sequences were derived from peripheral blood, sampled before any cancer treatment. The sequence came from a female donor older than 55 with stage I lung adenocarcinoma. The CDR3 reads CASTRQAANTGELFF. The CDR3 region has the DNA TGTGCCAGCACCCGACAGGCCGCGAACACCGGGGAGCTGTTTTTT.